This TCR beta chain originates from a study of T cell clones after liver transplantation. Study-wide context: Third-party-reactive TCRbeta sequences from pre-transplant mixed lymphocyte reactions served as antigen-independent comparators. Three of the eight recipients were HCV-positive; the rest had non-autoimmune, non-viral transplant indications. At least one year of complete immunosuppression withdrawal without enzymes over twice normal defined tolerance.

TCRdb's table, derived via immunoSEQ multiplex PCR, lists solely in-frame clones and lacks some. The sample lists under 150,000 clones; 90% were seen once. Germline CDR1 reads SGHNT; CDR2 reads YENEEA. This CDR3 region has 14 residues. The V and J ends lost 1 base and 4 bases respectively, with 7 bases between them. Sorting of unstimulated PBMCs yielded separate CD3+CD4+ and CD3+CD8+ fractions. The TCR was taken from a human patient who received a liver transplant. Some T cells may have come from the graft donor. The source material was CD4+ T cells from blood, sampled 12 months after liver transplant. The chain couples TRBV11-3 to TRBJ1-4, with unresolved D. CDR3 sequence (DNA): TGTGCCAGCAGCTTAGGAGGTGATAATGAAAAACTGTTTTTT. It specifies CASSLGGDNEKLFF.